Listed below are T cell receptor beta chains from one sample, sequenced in a study of CD8+CD57+ T cells in acquired aplastic anemia. One entry per CDR3 protein, called by TCRdb with MiXCR from the reads. There are fewer than 100,000 distinct CDR3 sequences in the sample; 40% to 50% occur only once, and around 63% lies in the top ten. The sample was sorted CD4+, CD8+, or CD8+CD57+ T cells (not recorded which) from PBMCs. The receptors were sampled from a human donor in good health, serving as a control. Each CDR3 is given with its conserved first and last residue. The order of the fields is CDR3 length, V gene, clone size, J gene, D gene, CDR3 protein, CDR3 DNA. D genes are given only for firm matches. Only some rows state a clone size, as once, few, many or a class for expanded clones.

len: 15; v_gene: TRBV10-3; abundance: few; j_gene: TRBJ1-5; d_gene: -; CDR3aa: CAISEGMGAGQPQHF; CDR3nt: TGTGCCATCAGTGAGGGAATGGGGGCAGGTCAGCCCCAGCATTTT
len: 18; v_gene: TRBV25-1; abundance: -; j_gene: TRBJ2-3; d_gene: TRBD2; CDR3aa: CASSVEGDGAGGSDTQYF; CDR3nt: TGTGCCAGCAGCGTAGAAGGGGACGGAGCGGGGGGTAGCGATACGCAGTATTTT
len: 13; v_gene: TRBV2; abundance: -; j_gene: TRBJ1-2; d_gene: -; CDR3aa: CATTPEGGFGYTF; CDR3nt: TGTGCGACAACTCCAGAGGGGGGATTTGGCTACACCTTC
len: 11; v_gene: TRBV20-1; abundance: many; j_gene: TRBJ1-1; d_gene: -; CDR3aa: CSAREGGEAFF; CDR3nt: TGCAGTGCTAGAGAGGGTGGTGAAGCTTTCTTT
len: 14; v_gene: TRBV9; abundance: many; j_gene: TRBJ2-1; d_gene: -; CDR3aa: CASSVEWGDNEQFF; CDR3nt: TGTGCCAGCAGCGTAGAGTGGGGGGACAATGAGCAGTTCTTC
len: 10; v_gene: TRBV29-1; abundance: many; j_gene: TRBJ1-1; d_gene: -; CDR3aa: CSVMNTEAFF; CDR3nt: TGCAGCGTTATGAACACTGAAGCTTTCTTT
len: 15; v_gene: TRBV5-1; abundance: many; j_gene: TRBJ1-1; d_gene: -; CDR3aa: CASSSDSAGSTEAFF; CDR3nt: TGCGCCAGCAGCTCGGACTCCGCGGGGAGCACTGAAGCTTTCTTT
len: 14; v_gene: TRBV24-1; abundance: many; j_gene: TRBJ2-1; d_gene: -; CDR3aa: CATSDPDTSNEQFF; CDR3nt: TGTGCCACCAGTGACCCTGACACCTCCAATGAGCAGTTCTTC
len: 12; v_gene: TRBV20-1; abundance: few; j_gene: TRBJ1-4; d_gene: TRBD1; CDR3aa: CSPGQGGEKLFF; CDR3nt: TGCAGCCCGGGACAGGGAGGTGAAAAACTGTTTTTT
len: 11; v_gene: TRBV19; abundance: -; j_gene: TRBJ1-5; d_gene: -; CDR3aa: CASSIHQTQHF; CDR3nt: TGTGCCAGTAGTATTCATCAGACCCAGCATTTT
len: 14; v_gene: TRBV12-3/TRBV12-4; abundance: -; j_gene: TRBJ1-2; d_gene: -; CDR3aa: CASKVGGEDYGYTF; CDR3nt: TGTGCCAGCAAGGTTGGAGGGGAGGACTATGGCTACACCTTC
len: 14; v_gene: TRBV9; abundance: many; j_gene: TRBJ1-1; d_gene: -; CDR3aa: CASSDYGMNTEAFF; CDR3nt: TGTGCCAGCAGCGACTACGGAATGAACACTGAAGCTTTCTTT
len: 12; v_gene: TRBV10-3; abundance: -; j_gene: TRBJ2-7; d_gene: -; CDR3aa: CAIRGSHYEQYF; CDR3nt: TGTGCCATCAGGGGGTCTCACTACGAGCAGTACTTC
len: 15; v_gene: TRBV6-5; abundance: -; j_gene: TRBJ1-6; d_gene: TRBD1; CDR3aa: CAGSYSGTANSPPHF; CDR3nt: TGTGCCGGCAGTTACTCGGGGACAGCCAATTCACCCCCCCACTTT
len: 16; v_gene: TRBV20-1; abundance: -; j_gene: TRBJ2-1; d_gene: TRBD1; CDR3aa: CSARELGQTHYNEQFF; CDR3nt: TGCAGTGCTAGAGAGTTGGGACAGACCCACTACAATGAGCAGTTCTTC
len: 13; v_gene: TRBV7-8; abundance: -; j_gene: TRBJ2-7; d_gene: -; CDR3aa: CASSELLGYEQYF; CDR3nt: TGTGCCAGCAGCGAGTTGCTAGGCTACGAGCAGTACTTC
len: 10; v_gene: TRBV29-1; abundance: -; j_gene: TRBJ2-5; d_gene: -; CDR3aa: CSVSQETQYF; CDR3nt: TGCAGCGTGAGTCAAGAGACCCAGTACTTC
len: 13; v_gene: TRBV25-1; abundance: -; j_gene: TRBJ1-2; d_gene: TRBD1; CDR3aa: CASEQGGNYGYTF; CDR3nt: TGTGCCAGCGAACAGGGGGGAAACTATGGCTACACCTTC
len: 15; v_gene: TRBV13; abundance: -; j_gene: TRBJ2-5; d_gene: -; CDR3aa: CASSSRVEYQETQYF; CDR3nt: TGTGCCAGCAGCTCCCGCGTGGAATACCAAGAGACCCAGTACTTC
len: 17; v_gene: TRBV5-4; abundance: -; j_gene: TRBJ2-1; d_gene: -; CDR3aa: CASSSGAGSSSYNEQFF; CDR3nt: TGTGCCAGCAGCTCAGGAGCCGGGTCAAGCTCCTACAATGAGCAGTTCTTC
len: 15; v_gene: TRBV25-1; abundance: -; j_gene: TRBJ1-4; d_gene: -; CDR3aa: CASSAPGLQNEKLFF; CDR3nt: TGTGCCAGCAGTGCTCCGGGACTGCAAAATGAAAAACTGTTTTTT
len: 14; v_gene: TRBV24-1; abundance: -; j_gene: TRBJ2-7; d_gene: TRBD1; CDR3aa: CATSETGASYEQYF; CDR3nt: TGTGCCACCAGTGAGACAGGGGCCTCCTACGAGCAGTACTTC
len: 13; v_gene: TRBV5-4; abundance: many; j_gene: TRBJ1-2; d_gene: -; CDR3aa: CASSSPTGQGYTF; CDR3nt: TGTGCCAGCAGCTCTCCTACAGGGCAAGGCTACACCTTC
len: 16; v_gene: TRBV15; abundance: few; j_gene: TRBJ2-1; d_gene: TRBD2; CDR3aa: CATSSSGGYSYNEQFF; CDR3nt: TGTGCCACCAGCAGTAGCGGGGGGTACTCCTACAATGAGCAGTTCTTC
len: 13; v_gene: TRBV24-1; abundance: -; j_gene: TRBJ2-5; d_gene: TRBD2; CDR3aa: CATSEGVREAQYF; CDR3nt: TGTGCCACCAGTGAGGGGGTACGGGAGGCCCAGTACTTC
len: 14; v_gene: TRBV5-1; abundance: -; j_gene: TRBJ2-7; d_gene: TRBD1; CDR3aa: CASSSRQGIYEQYF; CDR3nt: TGCGCCAGCAGCTCAAGACAGGGGATCTACGAGCAGTACTTC